The source of this TCR beta chain is a study of blood T cell repertoires in COVID-19. Everyone who took part was roughly 18 to 89 years old, and they came from about 23 US areas. Cohorts were determined from participant-reported clinical history. Germline V gene sequence: CDR1 GTSNPN, CDR2 SVGIG (reference sequence). The CDR3 totals 11 residues. V lost 2 bases and J lost 8, with 9 bases in between. Assay: immunoSEQ multiplex PCR; the TCRdb copy retains only in-frame clones and omits some. The sample carries 350,000 to 450,000 clones, over 85% recorded once. The chain combines TRBV30 with TRBJ1-2; D is possibly TRBD1 (5 bases). The sequence was obtained from a woman in her 30s who had recovered from COVID-19. Sample: PBMCs or T cells enriched from blood (not recorded which). The CDR3: CAWSQGVGYTF. The CDR3 DNA reads as TGTGCCTGGAGTCAGGGTGTCGGCTACACCTTC.